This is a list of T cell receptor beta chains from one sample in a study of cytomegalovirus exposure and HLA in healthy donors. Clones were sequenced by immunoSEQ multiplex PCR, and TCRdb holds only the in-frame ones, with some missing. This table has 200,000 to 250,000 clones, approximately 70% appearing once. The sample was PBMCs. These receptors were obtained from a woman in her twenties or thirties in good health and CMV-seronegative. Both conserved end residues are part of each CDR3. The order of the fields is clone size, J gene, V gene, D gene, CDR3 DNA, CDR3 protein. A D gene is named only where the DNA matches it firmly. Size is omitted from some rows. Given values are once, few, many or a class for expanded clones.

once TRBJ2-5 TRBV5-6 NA TGTGCCAGCAGCTTGCTTCAGGCGACCCAGTACTTC CASSLLQATQYF
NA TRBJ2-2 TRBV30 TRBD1 TGTGCCTCCGGGACAGGGGTTGACGGGGAGCTGTTTTTT CASGTGVDGELFF
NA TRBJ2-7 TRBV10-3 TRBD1 TGTGCCATCAACAACAGGGGGCTCGACGAGCAGTACTTC CAINNRGLDEQYF
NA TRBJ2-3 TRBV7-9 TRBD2 TGTGCCAGCAGCTCCGGGTGGGGGGGAACAGATACGCAGTATTTT CASSSGWGGTDTQYF
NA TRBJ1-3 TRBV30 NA TGTGCCTGCTGGCGGGAGGGCAGTGGAAACACCATATATTTT CACWREGSGNTIYF
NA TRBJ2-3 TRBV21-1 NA TGTGCCAGCAGCATAGAGCGGAACACAGATACGCAGTATTTT CASSIERNTDTQYF
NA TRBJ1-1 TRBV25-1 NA TGTGCCAGCAGTGAAGGAAGGGGTCTGGCTGAAGCTTTCTTT CASSEGRGLAEAFF
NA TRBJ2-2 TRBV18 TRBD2 TGTGCCAGCTCACCTCTTAGTGGACTAGCAGGCACCGGGGAGCTGTTTTTT CASSPLSGLAGTGELFF
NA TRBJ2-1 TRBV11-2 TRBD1 TGTGCCAGCAAACCTTACTTCCCGGGACAGGGCCAGAATGAGCAGTTCTTC CASKPYFPGQGQNEQFF
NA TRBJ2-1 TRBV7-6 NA TGTGCCAGCAGCTTACGGTCGGATGAGCAGTTCTTC CASSLRSDEQFF
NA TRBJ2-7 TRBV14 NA TGTGCCAGCAGCCAAGTGTCCCTCCCTCAGTACTTC CASSQVSLPQYF
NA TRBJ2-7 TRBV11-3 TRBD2 TGTGCCAGCAGCTTACTAGCGGCCTACGAGCAGTACTTC CASSLLAAYEQYF
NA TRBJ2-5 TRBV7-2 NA TGTGCCAGCAGCTTAGACCCTACTCACGAAGCCCAGTACTTC CASSLDPTHEAQYF
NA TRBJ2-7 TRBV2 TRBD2 TGTGCCAGCAGTGAAGGTGTAGCGGGAGTATACGAGCAGTACTTC CASSEGVAGVYEQYF
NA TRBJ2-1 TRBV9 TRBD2 TGTGCCAGCAGCGCGCTAGCGGAATTATGGGCGGGCGAGCAGTTCTTC CASSALAELWAGEQFF
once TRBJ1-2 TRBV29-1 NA TGCAGCGTTGAACCTAATCCAGGGGATGGCTACACCTTC CSVEPNPGDGYTF
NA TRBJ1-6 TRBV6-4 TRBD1 TGTGCCAGCACTGCCCCGGGACAGGGTAATTCACCCCTCCACTTT CASTAPGQGNSPLHF
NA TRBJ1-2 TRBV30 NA TGTGCCAAAGCACCGTCGCAGCGGTTTGGCTACACCTTC CAKAPSQRFGYTF
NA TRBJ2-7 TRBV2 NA TGTGCCAGCAGTTACTCGCGGGCTAACTACGAGCAGTACTTC CASSYSRANYEQYF
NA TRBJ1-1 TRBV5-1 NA TGCGCCAGCAGCAACCTACAGGGGAACACTGAAGCTTTCTTT CASSNLQGNTEAFF
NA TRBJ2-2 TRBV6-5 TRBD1 TGTGCCAGCAGCCGACAGGGGAACACCGGGGAGCTGTTTTTT CASSRQGNTGELFF
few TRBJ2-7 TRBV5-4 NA TGTGCCAGCAGCGATTTACAGGGCCCGCAGTACTTC CASSDLQGPQYF
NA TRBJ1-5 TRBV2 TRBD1 TGTGCCAGCAAGAGTCGGACAGGCGCTTTCGGGCCCCAGCATTTT CASKSRTGAFGPQHF
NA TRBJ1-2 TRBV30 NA TGTGCCTTCATCAGGGTAACCAACTATGGCTACACCTTC CAFIRVTNYGYTF
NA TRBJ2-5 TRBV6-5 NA TGTGCCAGCAGTGTGGGTGGGAGAGAGACCCAGTACTTC CASSVGGRETQYF
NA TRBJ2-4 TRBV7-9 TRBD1 TGTGCCAGCAGCTTTTGGACAGGGATTAGTCAGGGCATTCAGTACTTC CASSFWTGISQGIQYF
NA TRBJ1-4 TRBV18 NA TGTGCCAGCTCACCACCCGGCGGAGGGAATGAAAAACTGTTTTTT CASSPPGGGNEKLFF
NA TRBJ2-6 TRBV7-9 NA TGTTCCAGCAGCTTAGGCCGCAGCGCCTATGGTGGGGCCAACGTCCTGACTTTC CSSSLGRSAYGGANVLTF
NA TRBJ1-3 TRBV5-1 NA TGCGCCAGCAGCTTGGAAGCAAGCTCTGGAAACACCATATATTTT CASSLEASSGNTIYF
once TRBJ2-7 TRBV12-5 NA TGTGCTAGTGGTTCCCGTTACGAGCAGTACTTC CASGSRYEQYF
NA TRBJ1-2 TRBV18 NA TGTGCCAGCTCACCATTGGACTCGCCAGGGGATGGCTACACCTTC CASSPLDSPGDGYTF
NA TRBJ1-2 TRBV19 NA TGTGCCAGCTTCGACTATGGCTACACCTTC CASFDYGYTF
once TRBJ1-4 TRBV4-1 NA TGCGCCAGCAGCCAGACGCCGGGGAGGGGAAGGGTTAAAAGTGAAAAACTGTTTTTT CASSQTPGRGRVKSEKLFF
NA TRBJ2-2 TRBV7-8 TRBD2 TGTGCCAGCAGCTTAGTTCTCGGCGAACTAGCGGCCGGGGAGCTGTTTTTT CASSLVLGELAAGELFF
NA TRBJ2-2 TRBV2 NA TGTGCCAGCAGTGAATCACATTGGACCGGGGAGCTGTTTTTT CASSESHWTGELFF
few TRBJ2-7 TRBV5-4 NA TGTGCCAGCAGCTTGAGGTTAGCTCGGGGTTACTACGAGCAGTACTTC CASSLRLARGYYEQYF
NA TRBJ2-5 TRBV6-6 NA TGTGCCAGCAGCCGGGGGACCGCGATCCAAGAGACCCAGTACTTC CASSRGTAIQETQYF
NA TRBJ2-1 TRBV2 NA TGTGCCAGCAGTCTTGGGGGGTTAAGCTCCTACAATGAGCAGTTCTTC CASSLGGLSSYNEQFF
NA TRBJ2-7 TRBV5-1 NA TGCGCCAGCAGCTTGGATCCAGATCTTTCGCAGTACTTC CASSLDPDLSQYF
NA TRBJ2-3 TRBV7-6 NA TGTGCCAGCAGCGTCGGGGATACGCAGTATTTT CASSVGDTQYF
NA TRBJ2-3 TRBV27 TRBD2 TGTGCCAGCAGTCTCCCGAGCCTTAGCGGGAGGAGTCGGAGTACAGATACGCAGTATTTT CASSLPSLSGRSRSTDTQYF
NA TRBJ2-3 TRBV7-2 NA TGTGCCAGCAGCCGCAACCGGGGGGCGACAGATACGCAGTATTTT CASSRNRGATDTQYF
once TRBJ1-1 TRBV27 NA TGTGCCAGCAGTTTATCTCTTTCGGACACTGAAGCTTTCTTT CASSLSLSDTEAFF
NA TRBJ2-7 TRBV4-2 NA TGTGCCAGCAGCCAAGACCAGCGGAGCTACGAGCAGTACTTC CASSQDQRSYEQYF
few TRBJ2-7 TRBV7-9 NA TGTGCCAGCAGCCCTACTCCCACCGGCTACGAGCAGTACTTC CASSPTPTGYEQYF
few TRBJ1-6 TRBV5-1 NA TGCGCCAGCAGTTTAGGGGACTACTCACCCCTCCACTTT CASSLGDYSPLHF
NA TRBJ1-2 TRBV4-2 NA TGTGCCAGCAGCCAAGATCTCGGGGTGAACTATGGCTACACCTTC CASSQDLGVNYGYTF
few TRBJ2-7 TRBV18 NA TGTGCCAGCTCACCACCCCTCGACAACTCCTACGAGCAGTACTTC CASSPPLDNSYEQYF
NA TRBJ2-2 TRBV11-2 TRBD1 TGTGTCAGCAGCACGGGACAGGTAGCGCGAACTGCCGGGGAGCTGTTTTTT CVSSTGQVARTAGELFF
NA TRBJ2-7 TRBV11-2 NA TGTGCCAGCAGCCCCATCACCGGGGTGCCGTCCTACGAGCAGTACTTC CASSPITGVPSYEQYF
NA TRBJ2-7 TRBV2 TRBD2 TGTGCCAGTTCCTCTAGCGGGAACTCCTACGAGCAGTACTTC CASSSSGNSYEQYF